This T cell receptor (beta chain) is drawn from a study of early T cells in non-severe SARS-CoV-2 infection. On the study more broadly: From unsorted whole blood, bulk RNA was sequenced, and the chains remained unpaired.

CDR1 is DFQATT, CDR2 SNEGSKA, per germline (reference sequence). Deletions cut 4 bases from V and 2 bases from J, with 18 bases between. CDR3 length: 15 amino acids. Study results and limitations: Private and CD4 specificities were missed by VDJdb matching, skewed to anti-spike CD8.

Unique molecular identifiers were attached to individual cDNA molecules. MiXCR, applied by TCRdb to the 5' RACE reads, yields one record per CDR3 protein. The profile shows 60,000 to 85,000 distinct CDR3 sequences, roughly a sixth of them singletons. Turning to this clonotype: The antigen is unknown.

This receptor was obtained from an adult who was a healthcare worker with PCR-confirmed SARS-CoV-2 infection or an uninfected control (not recorded which). This chain uses TRBV20-1 with TRBJ2-7; a weak D match, TRBD2 (7 bases). The sample taken for sequencing was whole blood. The DNA for the CDR3 is TGCAGTGCTACCCGCCCTTCGCGGGGGCCCTACGAGCAGTACTTC. Its translation is CSATRPSRGPYEQYF.